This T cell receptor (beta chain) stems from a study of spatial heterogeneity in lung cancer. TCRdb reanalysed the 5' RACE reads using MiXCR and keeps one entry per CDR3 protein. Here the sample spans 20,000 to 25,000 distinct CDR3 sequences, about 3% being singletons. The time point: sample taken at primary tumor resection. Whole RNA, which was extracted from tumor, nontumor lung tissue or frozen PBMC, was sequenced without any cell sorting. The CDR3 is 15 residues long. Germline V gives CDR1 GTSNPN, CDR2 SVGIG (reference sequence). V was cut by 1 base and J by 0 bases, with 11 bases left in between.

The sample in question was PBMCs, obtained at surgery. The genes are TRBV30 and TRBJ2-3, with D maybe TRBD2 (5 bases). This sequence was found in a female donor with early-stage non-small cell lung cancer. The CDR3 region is CAWSGLGASTDTQYF. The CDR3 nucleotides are TGTGCCTGGAGTGGGTTGGGAGCTAGCACAGATACGCAGTATTTT.